Reported below is one T cell receptor beta chain. Its antigen is unidentified. This sample was included in a study of T cells after yellow fever vaccination. Study-level results: Just a small share of clonotypes turned up in the CD4 compartment as well as the CD8 compartment.

Trimming stripped 3 bases from V and 5 bases from J, with 8 bases between. CDR3 length: 13 amino acids. Germline V lookup: CDR1 SEHNR, CDR2 FQNEAQ (reference sequence). TCRdb redid the calling of the 5' RACE reads with MiXCR, one entry per CDR3 protein. This sample yields 90,000 to 150,000 distinct CDR3 sequences, of which 7.2% are seen a single time; approximately 3% belongs to the top ten. The V gene is TRBV7-9, the J gene TRBJ1-5, with no clear D. This receptor was taken from a man aged 18 to 30 who received the YFV17D yellow fever vaccine. The sample consisted of CD4+ T cells sorted from PBMCs, taken about 41 days after the first yellow fever vaccination. CDR3 region: CASSFGPYQPQHF. The CDR3, as DNA: TGTGCCAGCAGCTTCGGACCCTATCAGCCCCAGCATTTT. Variable domain in full (rest from reference TRBV7-9 and TRBJ1-5): DTGVSQNPRHKITKRGQNVTFRCDPISEHNRLYWYRQTLGQGPEFLTYFQNEAQLEKSRLLSDRFSAERPKGSFSTLEIQRTEQGDSAMYLCASSFGPYQPQHFGDGTRLSIL.